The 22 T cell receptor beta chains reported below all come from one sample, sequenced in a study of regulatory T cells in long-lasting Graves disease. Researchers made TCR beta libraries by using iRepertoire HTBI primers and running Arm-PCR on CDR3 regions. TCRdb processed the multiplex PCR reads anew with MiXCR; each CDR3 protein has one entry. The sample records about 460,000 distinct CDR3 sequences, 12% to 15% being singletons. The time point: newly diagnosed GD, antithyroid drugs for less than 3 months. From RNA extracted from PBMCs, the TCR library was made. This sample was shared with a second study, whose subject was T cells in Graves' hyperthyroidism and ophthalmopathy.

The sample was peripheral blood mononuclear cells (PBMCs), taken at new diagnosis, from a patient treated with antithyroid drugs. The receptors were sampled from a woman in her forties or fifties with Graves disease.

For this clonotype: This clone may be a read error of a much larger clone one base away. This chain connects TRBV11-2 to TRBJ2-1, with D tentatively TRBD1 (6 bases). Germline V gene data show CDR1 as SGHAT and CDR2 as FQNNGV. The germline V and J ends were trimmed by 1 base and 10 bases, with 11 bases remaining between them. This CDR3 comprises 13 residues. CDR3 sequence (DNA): TGTGCCAGCAGCTTAGGTCAGGGGCGGGAGCAGTTCTTC. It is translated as CASSLGQGREQFF.

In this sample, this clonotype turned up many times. DNA for the CDR3: TGTGCCAGCAGTTTAACGTTAGGGGGTTTGGACAATCAGCCCCAGCATTTT. This translates into CASSLTLGGLDNQPQHF. The chain has TRBV12-3 or TRBV12-4 and TRBJ1-5, with D tentatively TRBD1 (6 bases). Trimming removed 2 bases from V and 3 bases from J, with 17 bases in between. The CDR3 is 17 amino acids.

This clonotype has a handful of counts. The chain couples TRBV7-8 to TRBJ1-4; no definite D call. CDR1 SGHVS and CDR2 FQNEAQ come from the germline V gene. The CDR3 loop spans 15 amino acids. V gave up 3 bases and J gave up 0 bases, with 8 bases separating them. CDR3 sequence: CASSLEYSTNEKLFF. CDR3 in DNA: TGTGCCAGCAGCTTGGAGTATTCAACTAATGAAAAACTGTTTTTT.

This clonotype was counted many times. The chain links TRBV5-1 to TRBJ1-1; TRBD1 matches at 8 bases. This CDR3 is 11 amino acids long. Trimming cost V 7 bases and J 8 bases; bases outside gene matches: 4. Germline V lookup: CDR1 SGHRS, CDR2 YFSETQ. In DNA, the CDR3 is TGCGCCAGCCACCGGGACAGGGAAGCTTTCTTT. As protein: CASHRDREAFF.

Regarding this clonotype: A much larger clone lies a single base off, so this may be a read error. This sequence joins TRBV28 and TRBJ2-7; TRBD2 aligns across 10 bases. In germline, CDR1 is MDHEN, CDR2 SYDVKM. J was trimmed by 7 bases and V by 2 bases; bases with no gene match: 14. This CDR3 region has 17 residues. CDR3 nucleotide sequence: TGTGCCAGCAGTTTACTTAGCGGGGGGAGCTCCTACAATGAGCAGTACTTC. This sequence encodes CASSLLSGGSSYNEQYF.

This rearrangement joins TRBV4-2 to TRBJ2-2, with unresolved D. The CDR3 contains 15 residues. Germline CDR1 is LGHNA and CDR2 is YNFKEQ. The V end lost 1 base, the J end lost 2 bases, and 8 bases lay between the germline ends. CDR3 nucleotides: TGTGCCAGCAGCCAAGCGGACGGAAACACCGGGGAGCTGTTTTTT. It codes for CASSQADGNTGELFF.

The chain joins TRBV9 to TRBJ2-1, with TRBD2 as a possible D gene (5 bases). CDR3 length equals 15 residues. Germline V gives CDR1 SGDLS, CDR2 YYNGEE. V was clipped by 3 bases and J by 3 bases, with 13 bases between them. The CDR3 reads CASSDEGRRYNEQFF. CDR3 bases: TGTGCCAGCAGCGATGAGGGCCGCCGCTACAATGAGCAGTTCTTC. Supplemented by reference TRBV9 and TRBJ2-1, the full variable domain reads DSGVTQTPKHLITATGQRVTLRCSPRSGDLSVYWYQQSLDQGLQFLIQYYNGEERAKGNILERFSAQQFPDLHSELNLSSLELGDSALYFCASSDEGRRYNEQFFGPGTRLTVL.

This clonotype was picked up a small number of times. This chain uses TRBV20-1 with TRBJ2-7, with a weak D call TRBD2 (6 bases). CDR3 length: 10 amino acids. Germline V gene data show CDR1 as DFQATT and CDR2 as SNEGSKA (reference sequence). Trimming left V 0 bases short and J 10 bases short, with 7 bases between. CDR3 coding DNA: TGCAGTGCTAGAGACGGGAGTCAGTACTTC. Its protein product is CSARDGSQYF.

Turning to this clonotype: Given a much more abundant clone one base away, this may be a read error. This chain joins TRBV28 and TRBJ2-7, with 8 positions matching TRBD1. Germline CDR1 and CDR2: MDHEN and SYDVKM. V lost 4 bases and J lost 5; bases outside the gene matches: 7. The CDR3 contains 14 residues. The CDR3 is CASSYTGQEDEQYF. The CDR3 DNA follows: TGTGCCAGCAGTTACACGGGACAGGAGGACGAGCAGTACTTC.

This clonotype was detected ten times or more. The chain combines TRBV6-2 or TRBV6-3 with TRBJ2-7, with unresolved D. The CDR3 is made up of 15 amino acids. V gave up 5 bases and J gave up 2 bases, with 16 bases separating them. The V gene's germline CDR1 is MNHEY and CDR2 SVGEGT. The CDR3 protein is CASSEAQAFPYEQYF. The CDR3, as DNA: TGTGCCAGCAGTGAAGCTCAAGCGTTCCCCTACGAGCAGTACTTC.

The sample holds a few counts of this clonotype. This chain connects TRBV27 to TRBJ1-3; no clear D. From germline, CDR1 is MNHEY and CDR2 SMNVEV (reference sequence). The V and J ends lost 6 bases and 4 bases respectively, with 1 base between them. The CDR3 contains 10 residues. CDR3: CASSGNTIYF. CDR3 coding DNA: TGTGCCAGCAGCGGAAACACCATATATTTT.

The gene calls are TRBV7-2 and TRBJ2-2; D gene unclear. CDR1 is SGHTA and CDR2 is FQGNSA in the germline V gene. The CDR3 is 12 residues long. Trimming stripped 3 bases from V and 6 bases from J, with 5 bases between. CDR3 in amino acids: CASSFLAGELFF. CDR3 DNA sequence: TGTGCCAGCAGCTTTCTCGCCGGGGAGCTGTTTTTT. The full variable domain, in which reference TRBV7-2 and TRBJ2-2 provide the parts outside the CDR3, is GAGVSQSPSNKVTEKGKDVELRCDPISGHTALYWYRQSLGQGLEFLIYFQGNSAPDKSGLPSDRFSAERTGGSVSTLTIQRTQQEDSAVYLCASSFLAGELFFGEGSRLTVL.

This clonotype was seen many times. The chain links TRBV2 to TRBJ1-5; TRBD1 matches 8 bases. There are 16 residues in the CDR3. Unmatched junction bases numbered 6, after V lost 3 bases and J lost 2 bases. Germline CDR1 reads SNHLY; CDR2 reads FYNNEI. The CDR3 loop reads CASSDPQGAGNQPQHF. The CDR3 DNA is TGTGCCAGCAGTGACCCTCAGGGGGCCGGCAATCAGCCCCAGCATTTT.

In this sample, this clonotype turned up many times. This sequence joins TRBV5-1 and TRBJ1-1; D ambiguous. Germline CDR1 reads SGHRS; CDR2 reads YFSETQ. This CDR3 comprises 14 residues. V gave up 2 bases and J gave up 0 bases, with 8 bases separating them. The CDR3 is CASSFGRMNTEAFF. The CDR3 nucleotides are TGCGCCAGCAGCTTCGGACGGATGAACACTGAAGCTTTCTTT.

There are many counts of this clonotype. CDR3 coding DNA: TGTGCCAGCAGTGATGGGGGCCAGGGGAACACTGAAGCTTTCTTT. Translated: CASSDGGQGNTEAFF. The chain combines TRBV2 with TRBJ1-1, with D possibly matching TRBD1 (6 bases). V dropped 3 bases and J dropped 1 base, with 12 bases sitting between them. This CDR3 has 15 amino acids. Germline CDR1 SNHLY, CDR2 FYNNEI.

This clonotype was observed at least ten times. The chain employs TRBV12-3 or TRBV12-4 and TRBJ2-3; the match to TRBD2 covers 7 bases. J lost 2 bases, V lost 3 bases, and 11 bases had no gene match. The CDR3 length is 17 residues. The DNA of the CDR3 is TGTGCCAGCAGTTTCACCTTCGGGGGAGGGATCACAGATACGCAGTATTTT. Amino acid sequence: CASSFTFGGGITDTQYF.

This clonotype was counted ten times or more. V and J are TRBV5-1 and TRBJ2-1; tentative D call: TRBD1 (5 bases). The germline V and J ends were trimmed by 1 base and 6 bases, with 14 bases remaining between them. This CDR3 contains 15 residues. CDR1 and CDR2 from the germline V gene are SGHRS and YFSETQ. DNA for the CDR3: TGCGCCAGCAGCTTGTTTCGGACATCCGTCAATGAGCAGTTCTTC. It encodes CASSLFRTSVNEQFF. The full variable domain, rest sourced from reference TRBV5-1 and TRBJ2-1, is KAGVTQTPRYLIKTRGQQVTLSCSPISGHRSVSWYQQTPGQGLQFLFEYFSETQRNKGNFPGRFSGRQFSNSRSEMNVSTLELGDSALYLCASSLFRTSVNEQFFGPGTRLTVL.

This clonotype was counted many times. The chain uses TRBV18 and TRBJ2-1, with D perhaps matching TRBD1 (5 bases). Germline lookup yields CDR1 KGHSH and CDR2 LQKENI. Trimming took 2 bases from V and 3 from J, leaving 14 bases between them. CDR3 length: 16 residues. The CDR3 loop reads CASSPRARQSYNEQFF. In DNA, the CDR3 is TGTGCCAGCTCACCAAGAGCGCGACAGAGCTACAATGAGCAGTTCTTC.

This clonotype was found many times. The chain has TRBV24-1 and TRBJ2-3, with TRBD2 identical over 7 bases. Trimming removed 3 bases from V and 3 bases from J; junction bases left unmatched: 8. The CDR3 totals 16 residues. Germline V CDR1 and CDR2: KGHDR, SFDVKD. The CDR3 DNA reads TGTGCCACCAGTGATCCCGGCTCCGGGAGGACAGATACGCAGTATTTT. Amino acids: CATSDPGSGRTDTQYF.

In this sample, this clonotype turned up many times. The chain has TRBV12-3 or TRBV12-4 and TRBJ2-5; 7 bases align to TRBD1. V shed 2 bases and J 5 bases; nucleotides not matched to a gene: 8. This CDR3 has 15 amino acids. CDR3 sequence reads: CASSLRGPFLETQYF. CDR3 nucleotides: TGTGCCAGCAGTTTAAGGGGGCCATTCTTGGAGACCCAGTACTTC.

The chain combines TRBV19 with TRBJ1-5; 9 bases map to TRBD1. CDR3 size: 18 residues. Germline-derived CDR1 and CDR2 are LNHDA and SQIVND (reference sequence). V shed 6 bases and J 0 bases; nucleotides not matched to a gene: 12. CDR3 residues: CASRTGQGIWYSNQPQHF. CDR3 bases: TGTGCCAGTAGAACCGGACAGGGGATTTGGTATAGCAATCAGCCCCAGCATTTT.

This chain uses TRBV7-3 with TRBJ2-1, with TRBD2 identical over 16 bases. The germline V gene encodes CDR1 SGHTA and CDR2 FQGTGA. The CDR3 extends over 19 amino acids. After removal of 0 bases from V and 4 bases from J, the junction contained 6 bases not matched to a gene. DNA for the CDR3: TGTGCCAGCAGCTTAACCGGATCGGGACTAGCGGGAGGGTACAATGAGCAGTTCTTC. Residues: CASSLTGSGLAGGYNEQFF. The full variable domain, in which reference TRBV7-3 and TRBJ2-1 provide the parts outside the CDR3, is GAGVSQTPSNKVTEKGKYVELRCDPISGHTALYWYRQSLGQGPEFLIYFQGTGAADDSGLPNDRFFAVRPEGSVSTLKIQRTERGDSAVYLCASSLTGSGLAGGYNEQFFGPGTRLTVL.